This TCR beta chain was found in a study of OX40 agonist ivuxolimab in advanced cancers. Germline CDR1 is SEHNR and CDR2 is FQNEAQ (reference sequence). This CDR3 is built from 17 residues. V dropped 3 bases and J dropped 2; count of bases not matched to a gene: 7. Libraries were prepared by immunoSEQ multiplex PCR; TCRdb keeps only in-frame clonotypes and omits some of them. The table shows 20,000 to 25,000 clones, with approximately 83% occurring only once. Broader study findings: Clonal expansion in partial responders at 0.1-3.0 mg/kg ranked among the lowest. Within 6 weeks, CD4+ and CD8+ blood T cells expanded clonally at 0.1 to 3.0 mg/kg. Fewer expanded clones were found on average in CD4+ than in CD8+ T cells.

Worth noting for this clone: Its matching antigen is unknown.

This TCR came from an adult with an advanced solid tumor such as melanoma, head and neck, liver or kidney cancer. Sequenced here: CD4+ or CD8+ T cells sorted from blood, sampled in a trial of the OX40 agonist ivuxolimab. The V and J genes are TRBV7-9 and TRBJ2-2, with 9 bases that match TRBD1. The CDR3 protein is CASSFLRDRDNTGELFF. The CDR3 DNA is TGTGCCAGCAGCTTCCTCCGGGACAGGGATAACACCGGGGAGCTGTTTTTT.